These 18 T cell receptor beta chains came from one sample sequenced in a study of neoadjuvant anti-PD-1 for oral cavity cancer. Assay: immunoSEQ multiplex PCR; the TCRdb copy retains only in-frame clones and omits some. The sample lists tens of thousands of clones; about 86% were seen once. Time point here: after neoadjuvant nivolumab, at surgical resection. The source was PBMCs, collected after nivolumab (anti-PD-1) treatment. These receptor sequences come from a person aged 40-85 years with oral cavity squamous cell carcinoma.

The chain joins TRBV5-4 to TRBJ2-3; D gene unclear. This CDR3 comprises 15 residues. The germline V gene has CDR1 SGHNT and CDR2 YYREEE (reference sequence). V gave up 0 bases and J gave up 1 base, with 9 bases separating them. DNA for the CDR3: TGTGCCAGCAGCTTGGTTTTCGCGGGCACAGATACGCAGTATTTT. This gives the protein CASSLVFAGTDTQYF. Using reference TRBV5-4 and TRBJ2-3 for the parts outside the CDR3, the full variable domain is ETGVTQSPTHLIKTRGQQVTLRCSSQSGHNTVSWYQQALGQGPQFIFQYYREEENGRGNFPPRFSGLQFPNYSSELNVNALELDDSALYLCASSLVFAGTDTQYFGPGTRLTVL.

The J gene is TRBJ2-2, the V gene TRBV2; TRBD1 aligns across 7 bases. The germline V gene has CDR1 SNHLY and CDR2 FYNNEI. J gave up 1 base and V 2 bases, and 4 bases lay outside the gene matches. CDR3 size: 16 residues. In nucleotides, the CDR3 is TGTGCCAGCAGTGAATTTCGACAGGGGAACACCGGGGAGCTGTTTTTT. This encodes CASSEFRQGNTGELFF.

The rearrangement links TRBV11-3 to TRBJ2-2; the D gene could be TRBD1 or TRBD2 (5 bases each). Germline V gives CDR1 SGHNT, CDR2 YENEEA. The CDR3 is 13 residues long. V was clipped by 5 bases and J by 8 bases, with 12 bases between them. The CDR3 loop is CASSQRDPGELFF. CDR3 nucleotide sequence: TGTGCCAGCAGCCAACGGGACCCTGGGGAGCTGTTTTTT.

V is TRBV28 and J is TRBJ2-3; TRBD1 is a possible D gene (5 bases). The germline V and J ends were trimmed by 6 bases and 0 bases, with 22 bases remaining between them. Germline V CDR1 and CDR2: MDHEN, SYDVKM. This CDR3 is built from 18 residues. The CDR3 nucleotides are TGTGCCAGCAGCACTTTCTGGGGCCCGGGCCCAAGCACAGATACGCAGTATTTT. This codes for CASSTFWGPGPSTDTQYF.

This rearrangement joins TRBV5-1 to TRBJ2-7; D tentatively fits TRBD1 or TRBD2 (7 bases each). Between the trimmed V and J ends, which lost 2 bases and 4 bases, there was a span of 13 bases. CDR3 length: 14 amino acids. CDR1 is SGHRS, CDR2 YFSETQ, per germline. This CDR3 is CASSLTGEGYEQYF. The CDR3 nucleotides are TGCGCCAGCAGCTTAACAGGGGAGGGATACGAGCAGTACTTC.

V gene TRBV11-3 combines with J gene TRBJ2-5, with D hard to call. CDR1 and CDR2 from the germline V gene are SGHNT and YENEEA. With 8 bases removed from V and 6 bases from J, the gap between germline ends came to 10 bases. The CDR3 has 11 residues. This CDR3 reads CASLGEKTQYF. The DNA for the CDR3 is TGTGCCAGCTTGGGTGAAAAGACCCAGTACTTC.

This clone has a single count. This sequence joins TRBV28 and TRBJ1-4, with D possibly being TRBD1 (5 bases). The CDR3 is 14 residues long. V was trimmed by 2 bases and J by 7 bases, leaving 11 bases between them. The germline V gene has CDR1 MDHEN and CDR2 SYDVKM. In DNA form, the CDR3 reads TGTGCCAGCAGTTTAAGCAGGGATCCTGAAAAACTGTTTTTT. Protein sequence: CASSLSRDPEKLFF.

The chain is built from TRBV5-1 and TRBJ2-6, with 8 bases aligning to TRBD1. Germline V lookup: CDR1 SGHRS, CDR2 YFSETQ. J was trimmed by 0 bases and V by 7 bases; bases with no gene match: 3. The CDR3 extends over 15 amino acids. Written as DNA, the CDR3 is TGCGCCAGCTCAGGACAGGGCTCTGGGGCCAACGTCCTGACTTTC. This codes for CASSGQGSGANVLTF. Full variable domain (remainder filled in from reference TRBV5-1 and TRBJ2-6): KAGVTQTPRYLIKTRGQQVTLSCSPISGHRSVSWYQQTPGQGLQFLFEYFSETQRNKGNFPGRFSGRQFSNSRSEMNVSTLELGDSALYLCASSGQGSGANVLTFGAGSRLTVL.

This chain connects TRBV30 to TRBJ1-2; 7 bases map to TRBD1. CDR3 size: 13 residues. Trimming at V came to 4 bases and at J to 6 bases, leaving 8 bases not matched to a gene. Looked up from germline, CDR1 is GTSNPN and CDR2 is SVGIG (reference sequence). The CDR3 DNA reads TGTGCCTGGACCAGTTTACAGGGGAATGGCTACACCTTC. It is translated as CAWTSLQGNGYTF.

This chain links TRBV30 with TRBJ2-7; maybe TRBD1 (6 bases). V lost 2 bases to trimming and J lost 0 bases, with 8 bases between them. This CDR3 is built from 13 residues. Germline-derived CDR1 and CDR2 are GTSNPN and SVGIG (reference sequence). CDR3 in DNA: TGTGCCTGGAGTTGGGACATCTCCTACGAGCAGTACTTC. Its translation is CAWSWDISYEQYF.

This clone was observed a single time. The J gene is TRBJ2-7, the V gene TRBV5-1; either TRBD1 or TRBD2 may fit D (5 bases each). CDR1 and CDR2 from the germline V gene are SGHRS and YFSETQ. Trimming cost V 0 bases and J 5 bases, with 18 bases left between them. The CDR3 length is 16 residues. CDR3 in amino acids: CASSLGAGTLDNEQYF. DNA of the CDR3: TGCGCCAGCAGCTTGGGGGCCGGGACCTTAGACAACGAGCAGTACTTC.

The chain carries TRBV6-5 and TRBJ2-3; 11 bases map to TRBD2. Trimming cost V 2 bases and J 1 base; bases outside gene matches: 2. Germline V gene lookup returns CDR1 MNHEY and CDR2 SVGAGI. The CDR3 has 16 amino acids. The DNA for the CDR3 is TGTGCCAGCAGTTACGAGGGACTAGCGGGCACAGATACGCAGTATTTT. Protein product: CASSYEGLAGTDTQYF.

V is TRBV18 and J is TRBJ1-5; no reliable D call. Trimming took off 3 bases at V and 0 bases at J, with 6 bases between the two ends. Germline CDR1 and CDR2: KGHSH and LQKENI. This CDR3 region has 14 residues. The CDR3 sequence is CASSPGYSNQPQHF. CDR3 bases: TGTGCCAGCTCACCTGGATATAGCAATCAGCCCCAGCATTTT.

In DNA form, the CDR3 reads TGTGCCAGCAGCACCGGAGTCCAGGCGAACATTCAGTACTTC. Protein sequence: CASSTGVQANIQYF. The J gene is TRBJ2-4, the V gene TRBV6-5; D is ambiguous. Germline loops: CDR1 MNHEY, CDR2 SVGAGI. V was cut by 6 bases and J by 7 bases, with 16 bases left in between. There are 14 residues in the CDR3.

CDR3 sequence (DNA): TGTGCCAGCAGCGTAGATGGCGGGATAAGAGATGAGCAGTTCTTC. As protein: CASSVDGGIRDEQFF. The chain joins TRBV9 to TRBJ2-1, with a tentative D call TRBD2 (6 bases). Trimming removed 0 bases at V and 8 bases at J, with 15 bases between. The CDR3 has 15 amino acids. The V gene's germline CDR1 is SGDLS and CDR2 YYNGEE.

The chain has TRBV4-1 and TRBJ2-4; 8 bases are a match to TRBD2. CDR3 length: 17 residues. The germline V gene encodes CDR1 MGHRA and CDR2 YSYEKL. Unmatched junction bases numbered 5, after V lost 1 base and J lost 0 bases. CDR3 protein: CASSQVLAGLAKNIQYF. The DNA for the CDR3 is TGCGCCAGCAGCCAAGTCCTAGCGGGTCTAGCCAAAAACATTCAGTACTTC.

The chain couples TRBV2 to TRBJ2-5, with 11 bases lining up with TRBD2. The CDR3 length is 15 residues. CDR1 is SNHLY and CDR2 is FYNNEI in the germline V gene. Losses at the gene ends were 10 bases for V and 5 bases for J; bases not matched to a gene: 12. The CDR3 DNA follows: TGTGCCACCTCCAGACTAGCGGGGTTGGTCGAGACCCAGTACTTC. Amino acids: CATSRLAGLVETQYF. Together with reference TRBV2 and TRBJ2-5, the CDR3 gives the full variable domain: EPEVTQTPSHQVTQMGQEVILRCVPISNHLYFYWYRQILGQKVEFLVSFYNNEISEKSEIFDDQFSVERPDGSNFTLKIRSTKLEDSAMYFCATSRLAGLVETQYFGPGTRLLVL.

The J gene is TRBJ2-2, the V gene TRBV29-1, with D unclear. Looked up from germline, CDR1 is SQVTM and CDR2 is ANQGSEA. The CDR3 contains 11 residues. Trimming removed 4 bases at V and 3 bases at J, with 3 bases between. CDR3 bases: TGCAGCGTTGGCGACACCGGGGAGCTGTTTTTT. Protein: CSVGDTGELFF.